The subject of this entry is one T cell receptor (beta chain). Its specific antigen is unknown. Within one base of it there is no much larger clone, and no base qualities were kept. Sequencing used an Illumina HiSeq 1500. The public sequencing data were trimmed at Q25 with fastp and processed into clonotypes with MiXCR by TCRdb, which kept only in-frame beta chains. Duplicate CDR3 protein sequences are folded into a single record with the most common DNA and genes. For this sample there are approximately 990,000 distinct CDR3 sequences; roughly 31% appear just once. Over 11% of the sample goes to the ten largest clones. Sample treatment or condition, as interpreted from the label and publication: in vitro stimulation with specific CMV peptide epitopes to enrich CMV-specific T cells. Measured from the cysteine to the phenylalanine, the CDR3 is 15 residues long. Only the CDR3 part of the read is kept: 45 bases, read in frame from the first base. From V the trimming removes 7 bases and from J it removes 7 bases, while the gene matches leave 5 bases of the junction unaccounted for.

The data originate from a study of T cell repertoires in cytomegalovirus infection (dated by TCRdb to between 2017 and 2020). For context, the study as a whole: Peptide stimulations targeted recently identified HLA-C-restricted CMV epitopes, whose presentation resists viral immunomodulation, together with well-studied HLA-B-restricted epitopes. Donor HLA type was relevant to the analysis, as public TCR beta signatures indicated carriage of CMV infection together with the matching HLA type.

The paper's findings and limits, for the study overall: In both this cohort and an independent roughly 360-donor cohort, the cumulative frequency of public TCR beta family members distinguished carriers of CMV infection plus the relevant HLA type. In the ex vivo response, HLA-C-restricted CMV-specific TCR beta clonotypes were dominant, and in two of eight donors the single most frequent clonotype came from this HLA-C-restricted group.

Sequenced here: cultured CD8+ T cells from PBMCs, sampled from culture after CMV antigen stimulation. Recombination joined TRBV23-1 with TRBJ2-4; TRBD2 agrees with 15 junctional bases. TRBV23-1 is an ORF, and what it does is uncertain. This sequence originates from a human donor in good health (CMV status not recorded). Some clones in this sample may be carry-over from other donors' samples. The DNA sequence is TGCGCCAGCACCACAGGGACTAGCGGGGGGAACATTCAGTACTTC. Its amino acids are CASTTGTSGGNIQYF.